This is a list of T cell receptor beta chains from one sample in a study of Graves' ophthalmopathy and Graves' hyperthyroidism. MiXCR, applied by TCRdb to the multiplex PCR reads, yields one record per CDR3 protein. The sample holds 740,000 or so distinct CDR3 sequences, roughly two fifths seen once. The sample consisted of peripheral blood. The receptors here all came from an adult man with Graves' ophthalmopathy. CDR3s include the opening cysteine and the closing phenylalanine or tryptophan. D genes are given only for firm matches. Size is stated for part of the rows, as once, few or many counts, or as a class when the clone is expanded.

D gene	J gene	clone size	V gene	CDR3 protein	CDR3 DNA
.	TRBJ2-7	many	TRBV15	CATSRTSSYEQYF	TGTGCCACCAGCAGGACATCGTCCTACGAGCAGTACTTC
.	TRBJ1-6	many	TRBV15	CATSRDQRAGHDSPLHF	TGTGCCACCAGCAGAGACCAGCGGGCAGGACACGATTCACCCCTCCACTTT
TRBD2	TRBJ2-5	.	TRBV29-1	CSVVNPLQSAGGLSRTQYF	TGCAGCGTTGTTAACCCCCTTCAATCGGCGGGAGGCCTAAGTCGGACCCAGTACTTC
.	TRBJ2-2	few	TRBV2	CASSEAGRPIGGELFF	TGTGCCAGCAGTGAAGCTGGGCGGCCAATTGGCGGGGAGCTGTTTTTT
.	TRBJ2-5	many	TRBV19	CASEAGYGQETQYF	TGTGCCAGTGAGGCAGGCTATGGCCAAGAGACCCAGTACTTC
.	TRBJ2-7	.	TRBV6-1	CASSHSDRPYEQYF	TGTGCCAGCAGCCACTCGGACAGACCCTACGAGCAGTACTTC
.	TRBJ2-2	.	TRBV10-3	CAISEIRQGAGELFF	TGTGCCATCAGTGAGATTCGGCAGGGCGCCGGGGAGCTGTTTTTT
TRBD2	TRBJ2-7	few	TRBV6-6	CASSRTSGVGYEQYF	TGTGCCAGCAGTCGGACTAGCGGGGTCGGCTACGAGCAGTACTTC
.	TRBJ2-3	.	TRBV29-1	CSVPSTEYTDTQYF	TGCAGCGTTCCTTCGACAGAATACACAGATACGCAGTATTTT
TRBD1	TRBJ2-7	.	TRBV6-2/TRBV6-3	CASSMKGQGYEQYF	TGTGCCAGCAGTATGAAAGGACAGGGCTACGAGCAGTACTTC
TRBD1	TRBJ2-2	.	TRBV7-3	CASSLRQGGTGELFF	TGTGCCAGCAGCTTGAGACAGGGGGGGACCGGGGAGCTGTTTTTT
TRBD2	TRBJ2-5	.	TRBV25-1	CASSTTSGEETQYF	TGTGCCAGTAGCACGACTAGCGGGGAAGAGACCCAGTACTTC
.	TRBJ1-2	.	TRBV5-1	CASSLWGLGYGYTF	TGCGCCAGCAGCTTGTGGGGCTTGGGCTATGGCTACACCTTC
TRBD2	TRBJ2-7	.	TRBV29-1	CSVVLELAGGPYEQYF	TGCAGCGTTGTCCTAGAACTAGCGGGGGGTCCCTACGAGCAGTACTTC
TRBD2	TRBJ2-2	.	TRBV29-1	CSATSGGANGELFF	TGCAGTGCGACTAGCGGGGGGGCTAACGGGGAGCTGTTTTTT
.	TRBJ1-5	.	TRBV24-1	CATSDQSPGGDNQPQHF	TGTGCCACCAGTGATCAGAGCCCGGGAGGGGACAATCAGCCCCAGCATTTT
.	TRBJ1-5	.	TRBV7-8	CASSSPGGARGNHPQHF	TGTGCCAGCAGTTCACCAGGAGGGGCGCGGGGAAACCACCCCCAGCATTTT
.	TRBJ2-5	many	TRBV9	CASSSYGRGETQYF	TGTGCCAGCAGCTCCTATGGAAGGGGGGAGACCCAGTACTTC
.	TRBJ2-5	.	TRBV10-2	CASSEYSYQETQYF	TGTGCCAGCAGTGAGTACAGCTACCAAGAGACCCAGTACTTC
TRBD1	TRBJ2-7	.	TRBV15	CATSRAGQGYERYF	TGTGCCACCAGCAGGGCCGGACAGGGCTACGAGCGGTACTTC
.	TRBJ1-1	.	TRBV27	CASRRLGIGNTEAFF	TGTGCCAGCAGGCGACTAGGGATTGGGAACACTGAAGCTTTCTTT
.	TRBJ1-2	few	TRBV19	CASSFTGTDVSYGYTF	TGTGCCAGTAGTTTCACCGGGACGGACGTTTCCTATGGCTACACCTTC
.	TRBJ2-3	.	TRBV24-1	CATSDLWGTISTDTQYF	TGTGCCACCAGTGATTTATGGGGGACGATCAGCACAGATACGCAGTATTTT
TRBD1	TRBJ2-5	.	TRBV20-1	CSATRTGGVFLETQYF	TGCAGTGCTACGAGGACAGGGGGCGTCTTTTTGGAGACCCAGTACTTC
TRBD2	TRBJ2-5	many	TRBV11-2	CASSLQARASGKQETQYF	TGTGCCAGCAGCCTCCAAGCTAGGGCTAGCGGAAAACAAGAGACCCAGTACTTC
.	TRBJ1-1	once	TRBV12-3/TRBV12-4	CASSPTGIGTEAFF	TGTGCCAGCAGCCCCACAGGAATAGGCACTGAAGCTTTCTTT
.	TRBJ2-7	.	TRBV19	CASSVSTAAQSYEQYF	TGTGCCAGTAGTGTTTCGACAGCCGCCCAATCCTACGAGCAGTACTTC
.	TRBJ1-4	.	TRBV5-6	CASSLSGDNEKLFF	TGTGCCAGCAGCTTGTCAGGGGATAATGAAAAACTGTTTTTT
.	TRBJ2-5	few	TRBV10-3	CAISGRGVGGETQYF	TGTGCCATCAGTGGAAGGGGGGTCGGTGGAGAGACCCAGTACTTC
.	TRBJ1-2	many	TRBV19	CASSTGHGYTF	TGTGCCAGTAGTACGGGGCATGGCTACACCTTC
.	TRBJ1-3	.	TRBV20-1	CSASPGGGSTIYF	TGCAGTGCCTCGCCGGGGGGTGGGAGCACCATATATTTT
.	TRBJ2-7	.	TRBV19	CASSIAGQVSSYEQYF	TGTGCCAGTAGTATAGCCGGACAAGTAAGCTCCTACGAGCAGTACTTC
TRBD1	TRBJ2-7	few	TRBV14	CASSPTGGEDYEQYF	TGTGCCAGCAGCCCAACAGGGGGCGAGGACTACGAGCAGTACTTC
.	TRBJ1-1	.	TRBV25-1	CASSFALGRARDTEAFF	TGTGCCAGCAGTTTCGCCCTGGGAAGGGCGCGGGACACTGAAGCTTTCTTT
.	TRBJ1-3	many	TRBV19	CASSFLDSGNTIYF	TGTGCCAGTAGTTTCCTGGACTCTGGAAACACCATATATTTT
TRBD1	TRBJ2-7	.	TRBV6-5	CASSYSKTGRNYEQYF	TGTGCCAGCAGTTACTCGAAGACAGGGCGGAACTACGAGCAGTACTTC
TRBD1	TRBJ2-6	.	TRBV5-6	CASSLWTGAYSGANVLTF	TGTGCCAGCAGCCTATGGACAGGGGCCTACTCTGGGGCCAACGTCCTGACTTTC
.	TRBJ2-7	.	TRBV7-9	CASSLGKSYGQYF	TGTGCCAGCAGCTTAGGGAAGTCGTACGGGCAGTACTTC
.	TRBJ2-5	.	TRBV24-1	CATSVGTQETQYF	TGTGCCACCAGTGTCGGGACGCAAGAGACCCAGTACTTC
.	TRBJ1-1	many	TRBV2	CASSERSTEAFF	TGTGCCAGCAGTGAACGGAGTACTGAAGCTTTCTTT
.	TRBJ2-6	many	TRBV7-9	CASSLASGPLAGANVLTF	TGTGCCAGCAGCTTAGCGTCGGGGCCCCTGGCTGGGGCCAACGTCCTGACTTTC
TRBD1	TRBJ2-5	many	TRBV7-9	CASSLGDSRETQYF	TGTGCCAGCAGCTTAGGGGACAGCCGGGAGACCCAGTACTTC
.	TRBJ1-2	many	TRBV24-1	CATSDPGVSGYTF	TGTGCCACCAGTGATCCCGGGGTGTCTGGCTACACCTTC
TRBD1	TRBJ1-1	.	TRBV19	CASSSRTGTANTEAFF	TGTGCCAGTAGTTCGAGGACAGGGACTGCTAACACTGAAGCTTTCTTT
.	TRBJ2-7	few	TRBV6-6	CASSSPAAGRYYEQYF	TGTGCCAGCAGTTCACCTGCGGCAGGAAGATACTACGAGCAGTACTTC
TRBD1	TRBJ1-2	.	TRBV20-1	CSASTGGSVYGYTF	TGCAGTGCTAGCACAGGGGGCTCCGTTTATGGCTACACCTTC
.	TRBJ1-5	few	TRBV24-1	CASSRARSNQPQHF	TGTGCCAGCTCGAGGGCGAGGAGCAATCAGCCCCAGCATTTT
.	TRBJ2-7	once	TRBV25-1	CASTTRHGSYEQYF	TGTGCCAGCACTACCCGACATGGTAGCTACGAGCAGTACTTC
TRBD2	TRBJ2-7	few	TRBV7-2	CASSLSWGLAGEEQYF	TGTGCCAGCAGTCTATCGTGGGGACTAGCGGGAGAAGAGCAGTACTTC
.	TRBJ1-1	.	TRBV10-3	CASSRTRLAVQNTEAFF	TGTGCCAGCAGTAGGACGAGGTTGGCCGTACAGAACACTGAAGCTTTCTTT
TRBD1	TRBJ2-7	.	TRBV6-5	CASSYSTGTGEEQYF	TGTGCCAGCAGTTACTCCACCGGGACAGGGGAAGAGCAGTACTTC
TRBD1	TRBJ1-5	.	TRBV20-1	CSATRDRGYQPQHF	TGCAGTGCTACCCGGGACAGGGGGTATCAGCCCCAGCATTTT
.	TRBJ1-2	.	TRBV6-1	CASSYVGADGYTF	TGTGCCAGCAGTTACGTGGGGGCGGATGGCTACACCTTC
TRBD2	TRBJ2-7	many	TRBV20-1	CSARDWRGGSEQYF	TGCAGTGCTAGAGATTGGCGGGGAGGGTCCGAGCAGTACTTC
TRBD1	TRBJ1-2	many	TRBV11-2	CASSPGTGGKGYTF	TGTGCCAGCAGCCCAGGGACAGGGGGAAAGGGCTACACCTTC
TRBD1	TRBJ1-3	.	TRBV7-2	CASSNDRANTIYF	TGTGCCAGCAGCAACGACAGGGCGAACACCATATATTTT
.	TRBJ2-5	many	TRBV20-1	CSAQRFQETQYF	TGCAGTGCTCAGCGTTTCCAAGAGACCCAGTACTTC
.	TRBJ2-5	few	TRBV29-1	CSVEMDGFKRTQYF	TGCAGCGTTGAAATGGACGGATTCAAAAGAACCCAGTACTTC
TRBD2	TRBJ2-7	many	TRBV29-1	CSVELPTSGGVGYEQYF	TGCAGCGTAGAGTTGCCGACTAGCGGGGGGGTAGGCTACGAGCAGTACTTC